These 18 T cell receptor beta chains originate from one sample sequenced in a study of CXCR3-negative and CXCR3-positive naive CD8 T cells. Researchers prepared the TRB cDNA libraries using 5' RACE with UMI labels. Reanalyzing the 5' RACE reads, TCRdb keeps one entry per CDR3 protein, without DNA. In total, the table holds 70,000 to 100,000 distinct CDR3 sequences. Sequencing used naive CXCR3- CD8+ T cells from blood. Noted subset: CD45RO-CCR7+CD27+CD95- naive CD8+ T cells lacking CXCR3 (TNR3-). The receptors come from a human donor in good health. Some clones in this sample may be carry-over from other donors' samples.

This chain connects TRBV28 to TRBJ2-4. There are 14 residues in the CDR3. Germline V gene data show CDR1 as MDHEN and CDR2 as SYDVKM. CDR3 residues: CASSLGLAKNIQYF.

The chain employs TRBV3-1 and TRBJ2-2; TCRdb gives TRBD2 as the D gene, but with no DNA this cannot be confirmed. The CDR3 extends over 18 amino acids. From germline, CDR1 is LGHDT and CDR2 YNNKEL (reference sequence). This CDR3 is CASSHGLAGVAYTGELFF.

The chain joins TRBV5-6 to TRBJ1-1; TCRdb's D gene call, TRBD1, goes unchecked for lack of DNA. The CDR3 sequence is 21 residues long. Per germline, CDR1 SGHDT and CDR2 YYEEEE. The CDR3 protein is CASSLEAGGGHFLPSNTEAFF.

The chain carries TRBV12-3 or TRBV12-4 and TRBJ2-1; the TRBD2 assignment by TCRdb is unverifiable without DNA. The CDR3 has 15 amino acids. The CDR3 here is CASTSGTSGNNEQFF.

The rearrangement uses TRBV6-1 and TRBJ2-1; TCRdb lists TRBD1, though no DNA is available to test this call. CDR3 length: 14 amino acids. In germline, CDR1 is MNHNS, CDR2 SASEGT. The CDR3 region is CASSEKPGRGEQFF.

This chain connects TRBV21-1 to TRBJ2-5; with no DNA, the TCRdb D assignment of TRBD1 cannot be verified. TRBV21-1 is a pseudogene segment. CDR3 length equals 14 residues. CDR3: CASSRDTGHETQYF.

The genes are TRBV19 and TRBJ1-2; without DNA, the TCRdb call of TRBD1 cannot be checked. The germline CDR1 and CDR2 sequences are LNHDA and SQIVND (reference sequence). This CDR3 region has 13 residues. The CDR3 reads CASSIVGDYGYTF.

V and J are TRBV12-3 or TRBV12-4 and TRBJ2-7; the D gene TCRdb calls, TRBD1, cannot be checked with no DNA. The CDR3 is 15 residues long. The CDR3: CASSFPQGTDYEQYF.

The V gene is TRBV6-2 or TRBV6-3, the J gene TRBJ2-4; the TCRdb call, TRBD1, lacks DNA for checking. Germline V gene sequence: CDR1 MNHEY, CDR2 SVGEGT. This CDR3 comprises 15 residues. CDR3 protein: CASTLDRGGKNIQYF.

The CDR3 is CASSQESENIQYF. The rearrangement links TRBV14 to TRBJ2-4. The germline gives CDR1 SGHDN, CDR2 FVKESK. The length of the CDR3 is 13 residues.

The chain combines TRBV21-1 with TRBJ2-1; TCRdb indicates TRBD2, and absent DNA this call remains unverified. TRBV21-1 corresponds to a pseudogene. The CDR3 covers 14 residues. The CDR3 protein is CASSPGQAFWFQYF.

Here the CDR3 reads CSVAQGASGEQYF. This sequence joins TRBV29-1 and TRBJ2-7; TCRdb's D call of TRBD1 is untestable without DNA. Germline CDR1 reads SQVTM; CDR2 reads ANQGSEA. CDR3 length: 13 residues.

The gene calls are TRBV29-1 and TRBJ2-3. CDR1 is SQVTM and CDR2 is ANQGSEA in the germline V gene. The CDR3 loop spans 13 amino acids. The CDR3 loop is CSVEGSEEDTQYF.

The chain recombines TRBV4-1 with TRBJ2-1; TCRdb returns TRBD2, unconfirmable since there is no DNA. The CDR3 is made up of 16 amino acids. CDR1 MGHRA and CDR2 YSYEKL come from the germline V gene. This CDR3 reads CASSQDPSGGPLEQFF.

CDR3 amino acids: CASSQDSPGQAYNEQFF. J is TRBJ2-1 and V is TRBV4-1; the D call of TRBD1 rests on TCRdb alone, since no DNA is present to check it. From germline, CDR1 is MGHRA and CDR2 YSYEKL. This CDR3 contains 17 residues.

The chain has TRBV29-1 and TRBJ1-2. From germline, CDR1 is SQVTM and CDR2 ANQGSEA. This CDR3 contains 12 residues. CDR3: CSVERLDGGYTF.

J is TRBJ2-2 and V is TRBV6-5; TCRdb calls TRBD1, which cannot be checked without DNA. Germline V gives CDR1 MNHEY, CDR2 SVGAGI. CDR3 length: 14 residues. The CDR3 spells CASTKTTGYGELLF.

J is TRBJ1-2 and V is TRBV20-1; no DNA is available, so the TRBD1 call from TCRdb remains unchecked. This CDR3 contains 14 residues. Per the germline V gene, CDR1 is DFQATT and CDR2 is SNEGSKA (reference sequence). Here the CDR3 reads CSARDRTGVKGYTF.